This T cell receptor beta chain was obtained from a study of Graves' ophthalmopathy and Graves' hyperthyroidism. This clonotype has only a few counts. Beta-chain TCR CDR3 regions were amplified from RNA transcripts. HTBI primers served in a first-round RT-PCR, which a second-round multiplex PCR followed. From the multiplex PCR reads, TCRdb called clonotypes with MiXCR, one entry per CDR3 protein. The sample has roughly 500,000 distinct CDR3 sequences, 13% to 15% seen once. Trimming at V came to 3 bases and at J to 4 bases, leaving 5 bases not matched to a gene. CDR3 length equals 16 residues. Germline values: CDR1 SGHTA, CDR2 FQGNSA.

The chain couples TRBV7-2 to TRBJ2-5; TRBD2 matches 13 bases. The sequenced sample consisted of blood. The TCR sequence derives from a woman between 25 and 40 years old with Graves' ophthalmopathy. The CDR3 sequence: CASSLTSGRTGETQYF. The CDR3 coding sequence is TGTGCCAGCAGCTTGACTAGCGGGAGGACAGGAGAGACCCAGTACTTC.